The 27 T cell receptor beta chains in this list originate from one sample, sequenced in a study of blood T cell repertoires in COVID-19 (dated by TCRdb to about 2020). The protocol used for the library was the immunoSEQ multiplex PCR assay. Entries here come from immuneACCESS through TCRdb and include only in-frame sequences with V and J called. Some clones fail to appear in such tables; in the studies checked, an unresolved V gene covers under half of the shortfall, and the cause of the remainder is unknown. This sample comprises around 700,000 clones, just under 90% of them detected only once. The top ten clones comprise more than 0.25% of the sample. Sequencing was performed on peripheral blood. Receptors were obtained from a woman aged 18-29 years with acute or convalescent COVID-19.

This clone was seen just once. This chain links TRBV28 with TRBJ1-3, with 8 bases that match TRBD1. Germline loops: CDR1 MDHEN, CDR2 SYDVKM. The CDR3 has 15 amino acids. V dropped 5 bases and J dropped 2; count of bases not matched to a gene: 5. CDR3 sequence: CASSLQGDAGNTIYF. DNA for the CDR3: TGTGCCAGCAGTCTACAGGGGGATGCTGGAAACACCATATATTTT.

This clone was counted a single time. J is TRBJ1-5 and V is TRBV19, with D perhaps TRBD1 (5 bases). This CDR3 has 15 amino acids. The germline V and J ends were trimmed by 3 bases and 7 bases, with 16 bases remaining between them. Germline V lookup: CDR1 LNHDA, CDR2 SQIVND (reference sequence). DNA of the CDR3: TGTGCCAGTAGTATTGGTCTGGGGGGGACCCAGCCCCAGCATTTT. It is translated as CASSIGLGGTQPQHF.

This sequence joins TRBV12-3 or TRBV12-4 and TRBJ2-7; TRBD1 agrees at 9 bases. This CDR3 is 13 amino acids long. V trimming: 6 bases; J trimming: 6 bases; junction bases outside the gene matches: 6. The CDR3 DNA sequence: TGTGCCAGCAGACCGGGACAGGGAACCGAGCAGTACTTC. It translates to CASRPGQGTEQYF.

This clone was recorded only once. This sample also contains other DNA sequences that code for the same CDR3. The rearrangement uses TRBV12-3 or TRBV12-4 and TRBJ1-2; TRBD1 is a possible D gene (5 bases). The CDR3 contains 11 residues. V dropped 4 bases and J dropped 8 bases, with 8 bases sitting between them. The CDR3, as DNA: TGTGCCAGCAGTTCTGGGGGGGGCTACACCTTC. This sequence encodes CASSSGGGYTF.

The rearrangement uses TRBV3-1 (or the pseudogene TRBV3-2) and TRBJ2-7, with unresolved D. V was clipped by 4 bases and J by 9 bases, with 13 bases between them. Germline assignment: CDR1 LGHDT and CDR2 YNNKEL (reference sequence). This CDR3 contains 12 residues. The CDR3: CASSPGTPRQYF. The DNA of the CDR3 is TGTGCCAGCAGCCCAGGCACCCCGAGGCAGTACTTC.

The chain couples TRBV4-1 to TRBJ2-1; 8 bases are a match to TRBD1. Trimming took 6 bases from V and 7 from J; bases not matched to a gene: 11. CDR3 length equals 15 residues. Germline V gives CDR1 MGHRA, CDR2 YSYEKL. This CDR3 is CASSLDQGARNEQFF. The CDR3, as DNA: TGCGCCAGCAGTCTCGACCAGGGGGCACGTAATGAGCAGTTCTTC.

The CDR3: CASSLSSAVSEQYF. The CDR3 coding sequence is TGTGCCAGCAGTTTAAGTTCCGCGGTAAGCGAGCAGTACTTC. The chain joins TRBV27 to TRBJ2-7; D gene unclear. Trimming took 2 bases from V and 6 from J, leaving 14 bases between them. Germline values: CDR1 MNHEY, CDR2 SMNVEV (reference sequence). This CDR3 has 14 residues.

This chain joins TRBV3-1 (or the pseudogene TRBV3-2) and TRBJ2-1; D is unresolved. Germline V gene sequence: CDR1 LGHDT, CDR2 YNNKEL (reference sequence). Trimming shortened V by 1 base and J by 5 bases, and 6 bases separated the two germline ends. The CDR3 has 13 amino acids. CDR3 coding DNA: TGTGCCAGCAGCCAAGCTGGAGACAATGAGCAGTTCTTC. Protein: CASSQAGDNEQFF.

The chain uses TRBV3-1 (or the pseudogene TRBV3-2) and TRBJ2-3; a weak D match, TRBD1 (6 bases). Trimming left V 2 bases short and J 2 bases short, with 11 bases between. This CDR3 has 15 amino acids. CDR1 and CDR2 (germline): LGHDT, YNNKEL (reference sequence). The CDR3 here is CASSQLQGYTDTQYF. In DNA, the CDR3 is TGTGCCAGCAGCCAACTACAGGGATACACAGATACGCAGTATTTT.

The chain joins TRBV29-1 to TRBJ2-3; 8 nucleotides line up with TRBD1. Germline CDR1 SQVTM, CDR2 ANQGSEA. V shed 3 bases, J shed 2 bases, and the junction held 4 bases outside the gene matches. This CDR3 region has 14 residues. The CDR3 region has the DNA TGCAGCGTTGAGGGGACAGGCTCCACAGATACGCAGTATTTT. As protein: CSVEGTGSTDTQYF.

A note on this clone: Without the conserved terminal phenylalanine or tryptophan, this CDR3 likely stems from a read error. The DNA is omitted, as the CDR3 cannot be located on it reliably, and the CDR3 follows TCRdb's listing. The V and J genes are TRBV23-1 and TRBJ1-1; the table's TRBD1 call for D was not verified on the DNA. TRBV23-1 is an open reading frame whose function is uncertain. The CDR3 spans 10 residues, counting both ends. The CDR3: CASSPSDRRI.

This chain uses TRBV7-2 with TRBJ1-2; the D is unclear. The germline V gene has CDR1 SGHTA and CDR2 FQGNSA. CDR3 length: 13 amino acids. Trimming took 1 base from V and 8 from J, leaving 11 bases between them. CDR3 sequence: CASSLGIGEGYTF. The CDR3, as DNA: TGTGCCAGCAGCTTAGGAATCGGGGAGGGCTACACCTTC.

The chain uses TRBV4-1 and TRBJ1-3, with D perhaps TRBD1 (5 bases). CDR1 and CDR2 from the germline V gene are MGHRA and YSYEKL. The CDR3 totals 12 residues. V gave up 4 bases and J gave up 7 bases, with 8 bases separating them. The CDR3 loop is CASSLGGNTIYF. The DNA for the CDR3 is TGCGCCAGCAGCCTGGGGGGGAACACCATATATTTT.

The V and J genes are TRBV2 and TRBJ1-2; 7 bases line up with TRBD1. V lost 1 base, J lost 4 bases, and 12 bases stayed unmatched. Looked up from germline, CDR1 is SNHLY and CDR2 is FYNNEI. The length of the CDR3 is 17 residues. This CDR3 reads CASSEGLAGGTTYGYTF. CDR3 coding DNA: TGTGCCAGCAGTGAAGGGCTCGCAGGGGGTACCACCTATGGCTACACCTTC.

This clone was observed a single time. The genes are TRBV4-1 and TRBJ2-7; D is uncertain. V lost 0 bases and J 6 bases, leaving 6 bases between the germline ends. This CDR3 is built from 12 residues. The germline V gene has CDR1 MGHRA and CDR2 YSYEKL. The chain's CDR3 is CASSQEIGEQYF. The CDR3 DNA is TGCGCCAGCAGCCAAGAAATCGGCGAGCAGTACTTC.

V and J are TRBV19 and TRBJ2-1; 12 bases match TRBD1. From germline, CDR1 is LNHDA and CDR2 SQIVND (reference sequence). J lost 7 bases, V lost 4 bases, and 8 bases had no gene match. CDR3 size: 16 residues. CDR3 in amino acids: CASSRSGTGGWNEQFF. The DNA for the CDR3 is TGTGCCAGTAGTAGGTCCGGGACAGGGGGCTGGAATGAGCAGTTCTTC. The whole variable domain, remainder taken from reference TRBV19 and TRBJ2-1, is DGGITQSPKYLFRKEGQNVTLSCEQNLNHDAMYWYRQDPGQGLRLIYYSQIVNDFQKGDIAEGYSVSREKKESFPLTVTSAQKNPTAFYLCASSRSGTGGWNEQFFGPGTRLTVL.

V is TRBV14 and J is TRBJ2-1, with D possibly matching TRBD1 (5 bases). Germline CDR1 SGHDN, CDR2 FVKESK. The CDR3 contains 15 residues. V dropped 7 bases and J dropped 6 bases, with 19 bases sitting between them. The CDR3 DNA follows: TGTGCCAGCACCCCGGACATTTCGTATCGCAATGAGCAGTTCTTC. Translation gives CASTPDISYRNEQFF.

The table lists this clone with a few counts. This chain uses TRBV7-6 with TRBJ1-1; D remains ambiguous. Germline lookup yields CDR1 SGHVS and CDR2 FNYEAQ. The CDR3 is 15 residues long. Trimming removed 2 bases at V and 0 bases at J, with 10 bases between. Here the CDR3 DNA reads TGTGCCAGCAGCTTATACGGCGGAATGAACACTGAAGCTTTCTTT. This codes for CASSLYGGMNTEAFF.

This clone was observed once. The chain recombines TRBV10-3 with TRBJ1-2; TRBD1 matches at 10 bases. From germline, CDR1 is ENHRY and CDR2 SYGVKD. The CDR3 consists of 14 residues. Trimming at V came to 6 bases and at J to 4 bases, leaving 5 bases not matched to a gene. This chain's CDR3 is CAISPGQGTYGYTF. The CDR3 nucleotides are TGTGCCATCAGCCCGGGACAGGGGACCTATGGCTACACCTTC.

CDR3 sequence: CASSGTGVRNSPLHF. The CDR3 DNA follows: TGTGCCAGCAGTGGGACAGGGGTTCGCAATTCACCCCTCCACTTT. This sequence joins TRBV2 and TRBJ1-6; TRBD1 agrees at 9 bases. CDR1 and CDR2 from the germline V gene are SNHLY and FYNNEI. CDR3 size: 15 residues. The trim removed 4 bases at V and 7 bases at J, leaving 5 bases unmatched.

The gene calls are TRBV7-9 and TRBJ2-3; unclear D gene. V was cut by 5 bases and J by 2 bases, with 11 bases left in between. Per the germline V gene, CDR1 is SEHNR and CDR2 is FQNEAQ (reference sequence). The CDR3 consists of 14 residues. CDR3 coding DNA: TGTGCCAGCAGCCTAAAAGAATCCACAGATACGCAGTATTTT. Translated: CASSLKESTDTQYF.

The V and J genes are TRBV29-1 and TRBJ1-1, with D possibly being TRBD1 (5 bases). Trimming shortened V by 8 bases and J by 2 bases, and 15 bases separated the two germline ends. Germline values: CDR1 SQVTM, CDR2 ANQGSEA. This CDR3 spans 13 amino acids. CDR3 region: CSLGRAANTEAFF. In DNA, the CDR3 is TGCAGCCTAGGCAGGGCGGCAAACACTGAAGCTTTCTTT.

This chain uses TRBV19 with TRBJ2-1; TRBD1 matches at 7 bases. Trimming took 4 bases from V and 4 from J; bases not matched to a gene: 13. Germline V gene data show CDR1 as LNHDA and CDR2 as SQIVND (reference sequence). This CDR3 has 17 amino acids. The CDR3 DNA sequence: TGTGCCAGTAGTACTCTAACTTCCGGGACAGCTTACAATGAGCAGTTCTTC. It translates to CASSTLTSGTAYNEQFF.

DNA for the CDR3: TGTGCCAGCAGCAAAGGGGCCTTATCGGGACAGGAATTCTATGGCTACACCTTC. Protein sequence: CASSKGALSGQEFYGYTF. The chain employs TRBV21-1 and TRBJ1-2; no DNA check was done on the table's D call, TRBD1. TRBV21-1 is termed a pseudogene. The CDR3 is 18 amino acids.

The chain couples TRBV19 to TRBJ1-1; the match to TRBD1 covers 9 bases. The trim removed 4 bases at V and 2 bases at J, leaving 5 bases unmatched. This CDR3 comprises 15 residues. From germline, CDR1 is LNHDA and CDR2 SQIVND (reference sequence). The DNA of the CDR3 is TGTGCCAGTAGTAGTGGGGGACAGGGAAACACTGAAGCTTTCTTT. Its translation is CASSSGGQGNTEAFF.

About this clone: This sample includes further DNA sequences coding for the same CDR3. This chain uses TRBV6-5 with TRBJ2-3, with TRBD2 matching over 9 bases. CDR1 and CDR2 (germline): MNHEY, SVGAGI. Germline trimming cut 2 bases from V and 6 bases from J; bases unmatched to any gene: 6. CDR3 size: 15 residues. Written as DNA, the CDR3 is TGTGCCAGCAGTTACGGCGGGGGGGCGAGTGATACGCAGTATTTT. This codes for CASSYGGGASDTQYF.

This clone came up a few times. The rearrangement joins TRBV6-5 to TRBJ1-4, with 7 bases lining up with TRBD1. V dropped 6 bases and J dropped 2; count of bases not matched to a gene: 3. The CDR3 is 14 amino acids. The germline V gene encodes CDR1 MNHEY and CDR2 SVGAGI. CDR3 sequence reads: CASRLRGTNEKLFF. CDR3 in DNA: TGTGCCAGCAGGCTCAGGGGGACTAATGAAAAACTGTTTTTT.